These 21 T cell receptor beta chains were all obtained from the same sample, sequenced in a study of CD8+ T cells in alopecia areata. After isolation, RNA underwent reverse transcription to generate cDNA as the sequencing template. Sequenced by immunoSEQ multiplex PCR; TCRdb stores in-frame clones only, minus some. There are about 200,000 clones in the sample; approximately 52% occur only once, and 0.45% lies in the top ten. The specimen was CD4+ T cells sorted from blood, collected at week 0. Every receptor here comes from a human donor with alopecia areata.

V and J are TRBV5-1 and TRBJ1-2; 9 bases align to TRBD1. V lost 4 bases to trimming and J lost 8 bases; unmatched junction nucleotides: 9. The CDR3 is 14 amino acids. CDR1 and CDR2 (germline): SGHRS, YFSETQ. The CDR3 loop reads CASSGRDRVFGYTF. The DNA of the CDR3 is TGCGCCAGCAGCGGCCGGGACAGGGTATTCGGCTACACCTTC.

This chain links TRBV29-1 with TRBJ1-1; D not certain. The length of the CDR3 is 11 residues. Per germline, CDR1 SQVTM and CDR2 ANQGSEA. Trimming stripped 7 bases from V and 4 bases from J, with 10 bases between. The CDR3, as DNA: TGCAGCGGAGATTCGGGCACTGAAGCTTTCTTT. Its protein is CSGDSGTEAFF.

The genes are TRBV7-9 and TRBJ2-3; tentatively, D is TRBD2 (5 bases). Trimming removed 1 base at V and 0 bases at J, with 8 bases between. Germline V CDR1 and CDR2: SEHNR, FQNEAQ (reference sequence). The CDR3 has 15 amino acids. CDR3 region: CASSLVGGSTDTQYF. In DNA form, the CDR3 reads TGTGCCAGCAGCTTAGTGGGCGGGAGCACAGATACGCAGTATTTT. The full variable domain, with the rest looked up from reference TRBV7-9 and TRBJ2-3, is DTGVSQNPRHKITKRGQNVTFRCDPISEHNRLYWYRQTLGQGPEFLTYFQNEAQLEKSRLLSDRFSAERPKGSFSTLEIQRTEQGDSAMYLCASSLVGGSTDTQYFGPGTRLTVL.

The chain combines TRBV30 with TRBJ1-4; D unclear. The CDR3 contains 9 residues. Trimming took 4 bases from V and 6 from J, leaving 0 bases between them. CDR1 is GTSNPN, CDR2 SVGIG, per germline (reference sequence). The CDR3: CAWNEKLFF. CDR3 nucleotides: TGTGCCTGGAATGAAAAACTGTTTTTT. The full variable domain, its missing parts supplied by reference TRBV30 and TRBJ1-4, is SQTIHQWPATLVQPVGSPLSLECTVEGTSNPNLYWYRQAAGRGLQLLFYSVGIGQISSEVPQNLSASRPQDRQFILSSKKLLLSDSGFYLCAWNEKLFFGSGTQLSVL.

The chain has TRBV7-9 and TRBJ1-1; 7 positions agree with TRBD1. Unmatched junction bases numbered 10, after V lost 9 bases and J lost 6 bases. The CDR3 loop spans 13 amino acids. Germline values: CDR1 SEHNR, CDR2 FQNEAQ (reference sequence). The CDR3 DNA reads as TGTGCCAGTCACCCCAGGGGGGACGCTGAAGCTTTCTTT. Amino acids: CASHPRGDAEAFF.

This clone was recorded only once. The CDR3 loop is CAWRRTGDGFGNTIYF. The CDR3 DNA is TGTGCCTGGAGACGGACAGGGGACGGCTTTGGAAACACCATATATTTT. The chain links TRBV30 to TRBJ1-3; 9 bases fit TRBD1. Trimming cost V 3 bases and J 3 bases; bases outside gene matches: 9. The CDR3 consists of 16 residues. CDR1 is GTSNPN, CDR2 SVGIG, per germline (reference sequence).

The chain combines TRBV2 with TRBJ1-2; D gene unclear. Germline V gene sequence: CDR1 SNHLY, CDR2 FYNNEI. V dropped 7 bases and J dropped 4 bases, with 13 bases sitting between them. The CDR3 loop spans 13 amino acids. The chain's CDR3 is CASTDGVSYGYTF. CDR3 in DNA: TGTGCCAGCACCGATGGGGTTAGCTATGGCTACACCTTC.

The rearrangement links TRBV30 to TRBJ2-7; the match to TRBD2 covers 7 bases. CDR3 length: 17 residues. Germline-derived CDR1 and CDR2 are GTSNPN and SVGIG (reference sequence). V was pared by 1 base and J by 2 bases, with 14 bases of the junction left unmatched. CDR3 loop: CAWSGTQHSGYPYEQYF. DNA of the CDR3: TGTGCCTGGAGTGGGACGCAGCATAGCGGGTACCCCTACGAGCAGTACTTC. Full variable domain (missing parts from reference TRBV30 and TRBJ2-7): SQTIHQWPATLVQPVGSPLSLECTVEGTSNPNLYWYRQAAGRGLQLLFYSVGIGQISSEVPQNLSASRPQDRQFILSSKKLLLSDSGFYLCAWSGTQHSGYPYEQYFGPGTRLTVT.

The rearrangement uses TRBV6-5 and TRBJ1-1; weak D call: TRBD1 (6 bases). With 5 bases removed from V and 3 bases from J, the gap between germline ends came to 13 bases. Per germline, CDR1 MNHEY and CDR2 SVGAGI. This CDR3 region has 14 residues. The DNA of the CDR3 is TGTGCCAGCAGTATCCGACAGGTAGACACTGAAGCTTTCTTT. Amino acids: CASSIRQVDTEAFF.

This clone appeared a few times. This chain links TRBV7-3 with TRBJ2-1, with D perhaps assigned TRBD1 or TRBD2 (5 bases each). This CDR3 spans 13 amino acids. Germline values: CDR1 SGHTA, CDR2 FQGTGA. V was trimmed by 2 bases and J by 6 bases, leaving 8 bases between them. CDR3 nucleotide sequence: TGTGCCAGCAGCTTATTTGGGGGCAATGAGCAGTTCTTC. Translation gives CASSLFGGNEQFF.

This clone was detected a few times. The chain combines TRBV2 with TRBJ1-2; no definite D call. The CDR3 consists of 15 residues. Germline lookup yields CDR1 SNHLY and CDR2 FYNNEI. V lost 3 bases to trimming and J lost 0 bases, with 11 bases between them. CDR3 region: CASSDPGAANYGYTF. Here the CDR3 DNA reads TGTGCCAGCAGTGACCCCGGCGCCGCTAACTATGGCTACACCTTC.

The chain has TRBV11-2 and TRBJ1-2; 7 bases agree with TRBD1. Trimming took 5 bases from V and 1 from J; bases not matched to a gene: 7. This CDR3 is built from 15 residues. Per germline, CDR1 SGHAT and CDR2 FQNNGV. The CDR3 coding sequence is TGTGCCAGCAGCAACCACAGGGGATATAACTATGGCTACACCTTC. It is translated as CASSNHRGYNYGYTF. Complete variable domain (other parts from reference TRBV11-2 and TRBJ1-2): EAGVAQSPRYKIIEKRQSVAFWCNPISGHATLYWYQQILGQGPKLLIQFQNNGVVDDSQLPKDRFSAERLKGVDSTLKIQPAKLEDSAVYLCASSNHRGYNYGYTFGSGTRLTVV.

In DNA, the CDR3 is TGTGCCAGCAGCTTAAGTGAAAGGGGTACGCAGTATTTT. This translates into CASSLSERGTQYF. The gene calls are TRBV11-2 and TRBJ2-3; possible D gene TRBD1, 5 bases. The CDR3 is made up of 13 amino acids. Germline values: CDR1 SGHAT, CDR2 FQNNGV. V lost 2 bases, J lost 8 bases, and 11 bases lay in between.

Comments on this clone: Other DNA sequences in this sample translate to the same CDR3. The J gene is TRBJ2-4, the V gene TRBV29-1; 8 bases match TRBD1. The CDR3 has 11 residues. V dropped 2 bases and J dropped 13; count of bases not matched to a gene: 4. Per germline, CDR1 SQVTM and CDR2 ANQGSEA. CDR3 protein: CSVESTGGQYF. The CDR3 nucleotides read TGCAGCGTTGAATCAACAGGGGGGCAGTACTTC.

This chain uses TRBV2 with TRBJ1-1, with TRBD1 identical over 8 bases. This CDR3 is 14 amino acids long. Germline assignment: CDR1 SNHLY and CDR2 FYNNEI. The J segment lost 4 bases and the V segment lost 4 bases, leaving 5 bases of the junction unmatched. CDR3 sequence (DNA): TGTGCCAGCAGTGGGCAGGGGGCTGTCACTGAAGCTTTCTTT. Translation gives CASSGQGAVTEAFF.

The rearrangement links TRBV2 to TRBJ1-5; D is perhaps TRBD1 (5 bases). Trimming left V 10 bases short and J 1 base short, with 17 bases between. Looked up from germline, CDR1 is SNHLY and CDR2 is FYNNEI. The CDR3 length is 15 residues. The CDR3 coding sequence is TGTGCCACCTCCCGGGGGGACGCCAGCAATCAGCCCCAGCATTTT. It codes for CATSRGDASNQPQHF.

The CDR3 spells CASTKSSGTGFEQYF. CDR3 coding DNA: TGTGCCAGCACCAAAAGCTCCGGGACAGGGTTTGAGCAGTACTTC. The chain combines TRBV7-8 with TRBJ2-7; 9 nucleotides align to TRBD1. CDR3 size: 15 residues. Germline V CDR1 and CDR2: SGHVS, FQNEAQ. V was pared by 7 bases and J by 7 bases, with 14 bases of the junction left unmatched.

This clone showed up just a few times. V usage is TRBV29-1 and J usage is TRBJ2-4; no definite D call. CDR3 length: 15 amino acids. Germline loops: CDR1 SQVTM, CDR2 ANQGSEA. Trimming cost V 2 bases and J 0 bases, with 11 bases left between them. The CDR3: CSVETLTLAKNIQYF. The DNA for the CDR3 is TGCAGCGTTGAAACCCTAACGTTAGCCAAAAACATTCAGTACTTC.

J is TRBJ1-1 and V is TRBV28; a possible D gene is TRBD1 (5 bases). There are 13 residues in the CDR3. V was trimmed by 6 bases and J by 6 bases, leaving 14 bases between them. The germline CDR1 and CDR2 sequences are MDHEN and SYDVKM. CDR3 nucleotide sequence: TGTGCCAGCAGAAACGGACATCTTTCTGAAGCTTTCTTT. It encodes CASRNGHLSEAFF.

The CDR3 loop is CASSLTRTDTQYF. CDR3 nucleotide sequence: TGTGCCAGCAGCTTGACGAGAACAGATACGCAGTATTTT. V usage is TRBV5-6 and J usage is TRBJ2-3, with no clear D. Germline CDR1 is SGHDT and CDR2 is YYEEEE. The CDR3 has 13 amino acids. V was cut by 1 base and J by 3 bases, with 6 bases left in between.

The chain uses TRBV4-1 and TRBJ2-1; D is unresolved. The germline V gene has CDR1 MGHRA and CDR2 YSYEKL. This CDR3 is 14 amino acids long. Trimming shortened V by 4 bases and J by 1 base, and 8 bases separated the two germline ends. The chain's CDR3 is CASSPTASYNEQFF. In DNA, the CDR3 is TGCGCCAGCAGCCCCACAGCTTCCTACAATGAGCAGTTCTTC.